Below, 20 T cell receptor beta chains from the same sample are listed, as sequenced in a study of regulatory T cells in long-lasting Graves disease. Both iRepertoire HTBI primers and Arm-PCR of CDR3 regions were used to build the TCR beta libraries. TCRdb processed the multiplex PCR reads anew with MiXCR; each CDR3 protein has one entry. The data hold under 300,000 distinct CDR3 sequences, with 20% to 25% observed a single time. The sample's time point: newly diagnosed GD, antithyroid drugs for less than 3 months. RNA extracted from PBMCs served as the sequencing template. The source was peripheral blood mononuclear cells (PBMCs), collected at new diagnosis, from a patient treated with antithyroid drugs. The origin of the receptors is a female donor with Graves disease.

This clonotype was counted a few times. The rearrangement links TRBV24-1 to TRBJ2-6; unclear D gene. The CDR3 runs to 19 residues. Germline V gene data show CDR1 as KGHDR and CDR2 as SFDVKD. V lost 3 bases and J 2 bases, leaving 19 bases between the germline ends. CDR3 in DNA: TGTGCCACCAGTGATCCGGCGTCCAAGCCCGGGCCTGGGGCCAACGTCCTGACTTTC. Translation gives CATSDPASKPGPGANVLTF.

This clonotype was counted at least ten times. The rearrangement joins TRBV20-1 to TRBJ1-1; D gene ambiguous. Deletions cut 1 base from V and 4 bases from J, with 13 bases between. The CDR3 has 14 residues. Germline assignment: CDR1 DFQATT and CDR2 SNEGSKA (reference sequence). CDR3 loop: CSARADGRGTEAFF. CDR3 sequence (DNA): TGCAGTGCTAGAGCCGACGGTCGCGGCACTGAAGCTTTCTTT.

In its sample, this clonotype was seen many times. The CDR3 spells CASSKSAYRTDTQYF. The CDR3 region has the DNA TGTGCCAGCAGCAAATCAGCGTATCGGACAGATACGCAGTATTTT. The chain couples TRBV7-2 to TRBJ2-3; D not certain. The CDR3 has 15 amino acids. Germline CDR1 SGHTA, CDR2 FQGNSA. The ends were cut back, 5 bases at V and 3 bases at J, with 15 bases in the middle.

The chain couples TRBV7-9 to TRBJ2-5, with TRBD2 matching over 12 bases. The germline V gene has CDR1 SEHNR and CDR2 FQNEAQ (reference sequence). Unmatched junction bases numbered 4, after V lost 5 bases and J lost 3 bases. The CDR3 loop spans 15 amino acids. The CDR3 DNA reads as TGTGCCAGCAGCCCTAGCGGGGGGGACAAAGAGACCCAGTACTTC. It encodes CASSPSGGDKETQYF.

This clonotype came up once. This may be a read error, as it is one base from a much larger clone. The chain joins TRBV27 to TRBJ2-2; D perhaps matches TRBD1 (6 bases). The CDR3 has 15 residues. Germline CDR1 is MNHEY and CDR2 is SMNVEV (reference sequence). The CDR3 region has the DNA TGTGCCAGCATCGAGGGACACCCGGACACCAGGGAGCTGTTTTTT. This codes for CASIEGHPDTRELFF.

This clonotype showed up many times. The chain employs TRBV11-2 and TRBJ1-1; D gene unclear. Trimming took 4 bases from V and 6 from J, leaving 12 bases between them. The CDR3 extends over 13 amino acids. In germline, CDR1 is SGHAT, CDR2 FQNNGV. In nucleotides, the CDR3 is TGTGCCAGCAGCTGGGCAGGAATACCTGAAGCTTTCTTT. Translation: CASSWAGIPEAFF.

The rearrangement links TRBV4-1 to TRBJ2-7; D is unresolved. The CDR3 has 13 amino acids. Trimming stripped 0 bases from V and 3 bases from J, with 6 bases between. From germline, CDR1 is MGHRA and CDR2 YSYEKL. CDR3 sequence: CASSQEPYYEQYF. CDR3 DNA: TGCGCCAGCAGCCAAGAACCCTACTACGAGCAGTACTTC.

This clonotype was recorded at least ten times. The rearrangement uses TRBV12-3 or TRBV12-4 and TRBJ1-5; perhaps TRBD1 as D (6 bases). V was cut by 1 base and J by 3 bases, with 10 bases left in between. The CDR3 is made up of 15 amino acids. The CDR3 is CASSLEHRANQPQHF. For the CDR3, the DNA is TGTGCCAGCAGTTTAGAACACAGGGCCAATCAGCCCCAGCATTTT.

This clonotype was recorded a few times. The V call is TRBV4-2, the J call TRBJ2-4, with 7 bases aligning to TRBD1. The CDR3 runs to 16 residues. Germline CDR1 is LGHNA and CDR2 is YNFKEQ. Germline trimming cut 4 bases from V and 2 bases from J; bases unmatched to any gene: 8. In DNA form, the CDR3 reads TGTGCCAGCAGCCTTACTTCGACAGGGTCCAAAAACATTCAGTACTTC. It codes for CASSLTSTGSKNIQYF.

This clonotype was found many times. This chain uses TRBV7-2 with TRBJ2-7; the match to TRBD2 covers 9 bases. The germline gives CDR1 SGHTA, CDR2 FQGNSA. With V trimmed by 5 bases and J by 4 bases, 9 bases remained unmatched. The CDR3 spans 15 residues. This chain's CDR3 is CASSRPASGIYEQYF. In nucleotides, the CDR3 is TGTGCCAGCAGCCGGCCGGCTAGCGGGATTTACGAGCAGTACTTC.

This clonotype was seen repeatedly, ten times or more. The chain couples TRBV12-3 or TRBV12-4 to TRBJ1-5; D ambiguous. The CDR3 sequence is 12 residues long. The V gene lost 5 bases and the J gene lost 7 bases, with 9 bases spanning the gap. The DNA of the CDR3 is TGTGCCAGCAGTCCAATAGGGCAGCCCCAGCATTTT. Protein sequence: CASSPIGQPQHF.

The chain employs TRBV24-1 and TRBJ2-1, with 9 bases fitting TRBD1. This CDR3 spans 14 amino acids. Per the germline V gene, CDR1 is KGHDR and CDR2 is SFDVKD. Trimming took 8 bases from V and 3 from J; bases not matched to a gene: 4. The CDR3 DNA is TGTGCCACCACCAAGGGACAGGGCTACAATGAGCAGTTCTTC. Translated: CATTKGQGYNEQFF.

This clonotype was observed many times. The genes are TRBV6-2 or TRBV6-3 and TRBJ1-1; 8 nucleotides line up with TRBD1. Per germline, CDR1 MNHEY and CDR2 SVGEGT. The CDR3 totals 14 residues. With 4 bases clipped from V and 8 bases from J, the junction kept 9 bases outside the gene matches. The CDR3 reads CASSSPGQAQEAFF. CDR3 nucleotide sequence: TGTGCCAGCAGTTCACCGGGACAGGCTCAAGAAGCTTTCTTT.

This chain links TRBV7-2 with TRBJ2-1; TRBD2 matches 10 bases. The CDR3 sequence is 16 residues long. Germline V gene lookup returns CDR1 SGHTA and CDR2 FQGNSA. The ends lost 1 base at V and 7 bases at J; junction bases unmatched: 7. This CDR3 is CASSLESSGGKNEQFF. CDR3 in DNA: TGTGCCAGCAGCTTAGAGTCTAGCGGGGGTAAAAATGAGCAGTTCTTC.

The rearrangement uses TRBV5-4 and TRBJ2-2; 9 nucleotides line up with TRBD1. The V segment lost 7 bases and the J segment 1 base; nucleotides outside the gene matches: 2. The CDR3 length is 14 residues. Germline assignment: CDR1 SGHNT and CDR2 YYREEE (reference sequence). The CDR3 DNA reads TGTGCCAGCGGGGACAGGGAGAACACCGGGGAGCTGTTTTTT. It encodes CASGDRENTGELFF.

This clonotype was seen a few times. The chain is built from TRBV19 and TRBJ1-4; D not resolved. Germline CDR1 reads LNHDA; CDR2 reads SQIVND (reference sequence). The germline V and J ends were trimmed by 3 bases and 8 bases, with 13 bases remaining between them. CDR3 length equals 14 residues. The CDR3 loop reads CASSMRVAEEKLFF. DNA of the CDR3: TGTGCCAGTAGTATGAGGGTGGCGGAAGAAAAACTGTTTTTT.

This clonotype occurred a few times. The CDR3 DNA is TGTGCCAGTAGGGCCCTGGACAGGGAGCTTGGCTACACCTTC. Translated, it gives CASRALDRELGYTF. This chain connects TRBV19 to TRBJ1-2, with TRBD1 matching 8 bases. The CDR3 has 14 residues. The germline CDR1 and CDR2 sequences are LNHDA and SQIVND (reference sequence). Germline trimming cut 6 bases from V and 7 bases from J; bases unmatched to any gene: 10. Based on the CDR3 plus reference TRBV19 and TRBJ1-2, the full variable domain is DGGITQSPKYLFRKEGQNVTLSCEQNLNHDAMYWYRQDPGQGLRLIYYSQIVNDFQKGDIAEGYSVSREKKESFPLTVTSAQKNPTAFYLCASRALDRELGYTFGSGTRLTVV.

This clonotype has a single count. This sequence is one base from a far larger clone and is likely a read error. This chain links TRBV25-1 with TRBJ2-1; the D gene is possibly TRBD2 (5 bases). CDR1 MGHDK and CDR2 SYGVNS come from the germline V gene. CDR3 length: 15 residues. With 2 bases removed from V and 2 bases from J, the gap between germline ends came to 10 bases. The CDR3 sequence is CASSETSIPYNEQFF. The CDR3, as DNA: TGTGCCAGCAGTGAAACTAGTATCCCCTACAATGAGCAGTTCTTC.

Many counts were recorded for this clonotype. This chain links TRBV11-3 with TRBJ1-1, with 9 positions matching TRBD1. The CDR3 has 16 amino acids. Losses at the gene ends were 4 bases for V and 3 bases for J; bases not matched to a gene: 9. The germline CDR1 and CDR2 sequences are SGHNT and YENEEA. Written as DNA, the CDR3 is TGTGCCAGCAGCTCCCGGGATCGGACAGGGGACACTGAAGCTTTCTTT. Residues: CASSSRDRTGDTEAFF.

V usage is TRBV9 and J usage is TRBJ2-7, with TRBD2 as a possible D gene (6 bases). The ends were cut back, 4 bases at V and 1 base at J, with 18 bases in the middle. This CDR3 spans 16 amino acids. CDR1 and CDR2 from the germline V gene are SGDLS and YYNGEE. The CDR3 DNA reads TGTGCCAGCAGCCCAGATGCGGGGCAACGGTCCTACGAGCAGTACTTC. It yields the protein CASSPDAGQRSYEQYF.